Following are 28 T cell receptor beta chains from one sample sequenced in a study of T cell repertoires in cytomegalovirus infection. Via MiXCR, TCRdb re-called the reads, giving one row per CDR3 protein. In the table there are approximately 200,000 distinct CDR3 sequences, roughly 27% of which are singletons. Specimen: PBMCs. Source of these receptors: a human donor in good health (CMV status not recorded). Some clones in this sample may be carry-over from other donors' samples.

This clonotype was observed a few times. The V call is TRBV2, the J call TRBJ1-2; no reliable D call. The CDR3 has 11 amino acids. The germline CDR1 and CDR2 sequences are SNHLY and FYNNEI. Between the trimmed V and J ends, which lost 7 bases and 8 bases, there was a span of 11 bases. CDR3 DNA: TGTGCCAGCAAGAGGATAGGAGGCTACACCTTC. Its translation: CASKRIGGYTF.

The chain joins TRBV4-3 to TRBJ1-4; D gene unclear. Trimming took 5 bases from V and 0 from J, leaving 7 bases between them. Germline CDR1 reads LGHNA; CDR2 reads YSLEER. The CDR3 length is 14 residues. The CDR3 DNA is TGCGCCAGCAGCTACGGTGCAACTAATGAAAAACTGTTTTTT. This translates into CASSYGATNEKLFF.

This clonotype has at least ten counts. The chain carries TRBV5-1 and TRBJ2-2; TRBD1 matches at 8 bases. The CDR3 consists of 15 residues. V lost 0 bases, J lost 7 bases, and 5 bases stayed unmatched. Germline V gives CDR1 SGHRS, CDR2 YFSETQ. The CDR3 DNA follows: TGCGCCAGCAGCTTGGAAACAGGGGGAGTCGGGGAGCTGTTTTTT. Residues: CASSLETGGVGELFF.

V is TRBV5-4 and J is TRBJ2-1; D is uncertain. This CDR3 contains 14 residues. The germline gives CDR1 SGHNT, CDR2 YYREEE (reference sequence). Between the trimmed V and J ends, which lost 8 bases and 2 bases, there was a span of 14 bases. CDR3 residues: CASFRTEAYNEQFF. CDR3 in DNA: TGTGCCAGTTTTCGCACAGAGGCCTACAATGAGCAGTTCTTC.

This rearrangement joins TRBV7-4 to TRBJ2-7; D is perhaps TRBD1 (5 bases). Germline assignment: CDR1 SGHVT and CDR2 SQSDAQ. Trimming took 4 bases from V and 4 from J, leaving 11 bases between them. CDR3 length equals 13 residues. The CDR3 region has the DNA TGTGCCAGCAGCTCCCGACAGTTATACGAGCAGTACTTC. Amino acid sequence: CASSSRQLYEQYF. Drawing the rest from reference TRBV7-4 and TRBJ2-7, the complete variable domain is GAGVSQSPRYKVAKRGRDVALRCDSISGHVTLYWYRQTLGQGSEVLTYSQSDAQRDKSGRPSGRFSAERPERSVSTLKIQRTEQGDSAVYLCASSSRQLYEQYFGPGTRLTVT.

V usage is TRBV29-1 and J usage is TRBJ1-1; possible D gene TRBD1, 6 bases. Trimming stripped 4 bases from V and 0 bases from J, with 21 bases between. Germline CDR1 SQVTM, CDR2 ANQGSEA. This CDR3 has 17 residues. The chain's CDR3 is CSVGGLTGFNMNTEAFF. CDR3 nucleotide sequence: TGCAGCGTTGGGGGATTGACAGGCTTTAACATGAACACTGAAGCTTTCTTT.

A word on this clonotype: A much larger clone is a single base away; this may be a read error. This chain uses TRBV11-3 with TRBJ1-1; unclear D gene. The length of the CDR3 is 13 residues. Germline CDR1 is SGHNT and CDR2 is YENEEA. V lost 3 bases, J lost 1 base, and 6 bases lay in between. The CDR3 nucleotides read TGTGCCAGCAGCTTTGAGACGAACACTGAAGCTTTCTTT. Protein: CASSFETNTEAFF.

V gene TRBV7-9 combines with J gene TRBJ1-5, with D possibly being TRBD1 (5 bases). CDR3 size: 15 residues. V was cut by 5 bases and J by 1 base, with 12 bases left in between. Germline loops: CDR1 SEHNR, CDR2 FQNEAQ (reference sequence). The CDR3 DNA sequence: TGTGCCAGCAGCCCCCGTGGGGGAAGCAATCAGCCCCAGCATTTT. Encoded protein: CASSPRGGSNQPQHF.

The chain joins TRBV7-8 to TRBJ2-4, with D perhaps TRBD1 (6 bases). CDR1 is SGHVS, CDR2 FQNEAQ, per germline. Trimming removed 1 base from V and 0 bases from J, with 16 bases in between. This CDR3 contains 18 residues. CDR3 residues: CASSLDRRQGLAKNIQYF. CDR3 nucleotide sequence: TGTGCCAGCAGCTTAGATCGTCGTCAGGGGCTAGCCAAAAACATTCAGTACTTC.

V is TRBV4-3 and J is TRBJ2-3; 8 nucleotides agree with TRBD2. Germline CDR1 and CDR2: LGHNA and YSLEER. The CDR3 has 15 amino acids. With V trimmed by 0 bases and J by 8 bases, 7 bases remained unmatched. The CDR3 nucleotides read TGCGCCAGCAGCCAAGAGAGGGAGCGGGGGAGTACGCAGTATTTT. Translating gives CASSQERERGSTQYF.

This clonotype was observed a handful of times. The CDR3 DNA sequence: TGTGCCAGCAGCAAGGGACAGAAAGAGACCCAGTACTTC. Translated: CASSKGQKETQYF. The chain is built from TRBV11-2 and TRBJ2-5; 7 bases are shared with TRBD1. Germline loops: CDR1 SGHAT, CDR2 FQNNGV. Trimming cost V 5 bases and J 3 bases; bases outside gene matches: 3. The CDR3 covers 13 residues. Full variable domain (remainder filled in from reference TRBV11-2 and TRBJ2-5): EAGVAQSPRYKIIEKRQSVAFWCNPISGHATLYWYQQILGQGPKLLIQFQNNGVVDDSQLPKDRFSAERLKGVDSTLKIQPAKLEDSAVYLCASSKGQKETQYFGPGTRLLVL.

This sequence joins TRBV18 and TRBJ1-5; no clear D. The CDR3 has 14 residues. Trimming removed 3 bases from V and 8 bases from J, with 14 bases in between. The germline V gene has CDR1 KGHSH and CDR2 LQKENI. The CDR3 DNA is TGTGCCAGCTCACCTTTGAGGAAAAATGAGCCCCAGCATTTT. It translates to CASSPLRKNEPQHF.

The genes are TRBV6-5 and TRBJ1-2; D is unclear. The V end lost 0 bases, the J end lost 8 bases, and 16 bases lay between the germline ends. The length of the CDR3 is 15 residues. Germline assignment: CDR1 MNHEY and CDR2 SVGAGI. The CDR3 loop is CASSYSTGYSVGYTF. CDR3 in DNA: TGTGCCAGCAGTTACTCGACCGGATACTCCGTGGGCTACACCTTC.

The CDR3 bases are TGTGCCAGCAGTTACTCCGACAGGGTTGGTGGCTACACCTTC. It codes for CASSYSDRVGGYTF. This rearrangement joins TRBV6-6 to TRBJ1-2, with 7 bases that match TRBD1. The germline V gene encodes CDR1 MNHNY and CDR2 SVGAGI (reference sequence). The CDR3 sequence is 14 residues long. V was clipped by 0 bases and J by 7 bases; unmatched bases: 5.

In the case of this clonotype: A much larger clone differs from this one at a single base, so this may be a read error. V and J are TRBV12-3 or TRBV12-4 and TRBJ2-7; no clear D. The length of the CDR3 is 11 residues. The CDR3 sequence is CASSRAYEQSF. The DNA of the CDR3 is TGTGCCAGCAGTCGCGCCTACGAGCAGTCCTTC.

The chain joins TRBV19 to TRBJ1-5; possible D gene TRBD1, 6 bases. V shed 7 bases and J shed 5 bases, with 15 bases lying between them. This CDR3 region has 14 residues. Germline V gene sequence: CDR1 LNHDA, CDR2 SQIVND (reference sequence). The CDR3 here is CASTQRGADQPQHF. CDR3 in DNA: TGTGCCAGTACCCAAAGGGGGGCGGATCAGCCCCAGCATTTT.

V gene TRBV10-3 combines with J gene TRBJ1-2; 9 bases fit TRBD1. V lost 2 bases to trimming and J lost 8 bases; unmatched junction nucleotides: 6. Per the germline V gene, CDR1 is ENHRY and CDR2 is SYGVKD. The CDR3 spans 14 residues. The CDR3 bases are TGTGCCATCAGTGAGATAGACAGGGGGGGAGGCTACACCTTC. Its protein is CAISEIDRGGGYTF.

The rearrangement links TRBV7-8 to TRBJ2-1; D possibly matches TRBD1 or TRBD2 (5 bases each). CDR1 is SGHVS and CDR2 is FQNEAQ in the germline V gene. This CDR3 has 15 residues. The V end lost 5 bases, the J end lost 5 bases, and 16 bases lay between the germline ends. CDR3 sequence (DNA): TGTGCCAGCAGCCCCTCTTTTGGGGACCACAATGAGCAGTTCTTC. Protein: CASSPSFGDHNEQFF.

The genes are TRBV7-2 and TRBJ1-5; 9 bases align to TRBD1. The J segment lost 4 bases and the V segment lost 5 bases, leaving 6 bases of the junction unmatched. The CDR3 totals 15 residues. Germline lookup yields CDR1 SGHTA and CDR2 FQGNSA. CDR3 in DNA: TGTGCCAGCAGCCTGGGACAGGGTAGTAATCAGCCCCAGCATTTT. Residues: CASSLGQGSNQPQHF. The full variable domain, completed using reference TRBV7-2 and TRBJ1-5, is GAGVSQSPSNKVTEKGKDVELRCDPISGHTALYWYRQSLGQGLEFLIYFQGNSAPDKSGLPSDRFSAERTGGSVSTLTIQRTQQEDSAVYLCASSLGQGSNQPQHFGDGTRLSIL.

This sequence joins TRBV7-2 and TRBJ1-1; D perhaps matches TRBD1 (5 bases). The V gene's germline CDR1 is SGHTA and CDR2 FQGNSA. V lost 5 bases to trimming and J lost 1 base, with 17 bases between them. The CDR3 is 16 residues long. This chain's CDR3 is CASSPGGGRRNTEAFF. The CDR3 nucleotides read TGTGCCAGCAGCCCCGGGGGTGGACGGCGGAACACTGAAGCTTTCTTT.

This clonotype was observed at least ten times. The chain joins TRBV12-3 or TRBV12-4 to TRBJ2-5; 8 bases are a match to TRBD2. The CDR3 length is 15 residues. After removal of 3 bases from V and 5 bases from J, the junction contained 8 bases not matched to a gene. CDR3: CASSFGTSKFETQYF. The CDR3, as DNA: TGTGCCAGCAGTTTTGGGACTAGTAAATTCGAGACCCAGTACTTC.

This clonotype turned up a few times. This CDR3 reads CASSLALGTFYEQYF. The CDR3, as DNA: TGTGCCAGCAGCTTAGCTCTTGGGACTTTCTACGAGCAGTACTTC. The chain employs TRBV11-2 and TRBJ2-7; a possible D gene is TRBD2 (6 bases). The V gene lost 1 base and the J gene lost 3 bases, with 13 bases spanning the gap. Germline assignment: CDR1 SGHAT and CDR2 FQNNGV. The CDR3 is made up of 15 amino acids.

This clonotype was seen more than once but under ten times. V usage is TRBV5-4 and J usage is TRBJ1-2; a weak D match, TRBD1 (5 bases). The germline V gene encodes CDR1 SGHNT and CDR2 YYREEE (reference sequence). CDR3 length: 14 residues. Trimming removed 5 bases at V and 4 bases at J, with 15 bases between. The chain's CDR3 is CASSHETASYGYTF. In DNA form, the CDR3 reads TGTGCCAGCAGTCATGAGACAGCCAGCTATGGCTACACCTTC.

This clonotype was seen just once. The V gene is TRBV12-3 or TRBV12-4, the J gene TRBJ1-1; TRBD1 aligns across 8 bases. CDR3 length equals 15 residues. V shed 2 bases and J 1 base; nucleotides not matched to a gene: 3. The CDR3 DNA follows: TGTGCCAGCAGTTTACTCGGACAGGGGAACACTGAAGCTTTCTTT. Its translation: CASSLLGQGNTEAFF.

A few counts support this clonotype. The rearrangement joins TRBV15 to TRBJ2-3; D might be TRBD1 (7 bases). V shed 0 bases and J shed 5 bases, with 12 bases lying between them. Germline V gene lookup returns CDR1 LNHNV and CDR2 YYDKDF (reference sequence). The CDR3 length is 15 residues. This CDR3 reads CATSRDQGGRDTQYF. The CDR3 bases are TGTGCCACCAGCAGAGATCAGGGGGGCAGAGATACGCAGTATTTT.

The rearrangement uses TRBV13 and TRBJ2-7; TRBD2 matches 8 bases. This CDR3 is built from 14 residues. The germline V gene encodes CDR1 PRHDT and CDR2 FYEKMQ (reference sequence). The V gene end was trimmed by 3 bases and the J gene end by 3 bases; junction bases not matched to a gene: 4. The CDR3 sequence is CASSFLAGGYEQYF. CDR3 bases: TGTGCCAGCAGCTTCCTGGCGGGGGGCTACGAGCAGTACTTC.

V usage is TRBV6-5 and J usage is TRBJ2-7; 7 positions match TRBD1. CDR3 length equals 16 residues. Germline CDR1 MNHEY, CDR2 SVGAGI. V lost 0 bases to trimming and J lost 0 bases; unmatched junction nucleotides: 5. CDR3 sequence reads: CASSYSGPGGSYEQYF. The DNA of the CDR3 is TGTGCCAGCAGTTACTCAGGGCCAGGGGGCTCCTACGAGCAGTACTTC.

The rearrangement uses TRBV7-6 and TRBJ2-3; D possibly corresponds to TRBD2 (5 bases). This CDR3 is built from 13 residues. Germline CDR1 reads SGHVS; CDR2 reads FNYEAQ. V dropped 7 bases and J dropped 0 bases, with 8 bases sitting between them. Written as DNA, the CDR3 is TGTGCCAGCAAGGCGGGTAGCACAGATACGCAGTATTTT. Protein sequence: CASKAGSTDTQYF. The entire variable domain, with the rest obtained from reference TRBV7-6 and TRBJ2-3, is as follows: GAGVSQSPRYKVTKRGQDVALRCDPISGHVSLYWYRQALGQGPEFLTYFNYEAQQDKSGLPNDRFSAERPEGSISTLTIQRTEQRDSAMYRCASKAGSTDTQYFGPGTRLTVL.